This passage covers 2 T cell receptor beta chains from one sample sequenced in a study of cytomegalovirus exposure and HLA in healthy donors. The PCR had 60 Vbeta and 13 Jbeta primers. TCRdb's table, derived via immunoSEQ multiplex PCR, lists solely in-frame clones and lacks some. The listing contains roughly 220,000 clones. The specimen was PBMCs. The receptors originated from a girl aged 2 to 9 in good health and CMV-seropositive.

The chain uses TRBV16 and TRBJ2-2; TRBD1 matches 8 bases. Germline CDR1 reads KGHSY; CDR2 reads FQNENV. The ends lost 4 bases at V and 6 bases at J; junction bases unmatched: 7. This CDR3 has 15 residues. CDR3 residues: CASSRDRGTSGELFF. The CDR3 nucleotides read TGTGCCAGCAGCCGAGACAGGGGAACTTCCGGGGAGCTGTTTTTT.

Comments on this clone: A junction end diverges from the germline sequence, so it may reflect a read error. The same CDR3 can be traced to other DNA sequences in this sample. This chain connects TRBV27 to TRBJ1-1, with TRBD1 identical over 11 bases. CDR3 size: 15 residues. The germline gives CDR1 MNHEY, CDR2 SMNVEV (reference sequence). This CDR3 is CASSFRTGGFTEAFF. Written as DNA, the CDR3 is TGTGCCAGCAGTTTTAGGACAGGGGGCTTTACTGAAGCCTTCTTT.